This TCR beta chain came from a study of response to subunit inactivated influenza vaccine. This CDR3 is 15 amino acids long. Germline V lookup: CDR1 MGHDK, CDR2 SYGVNS. Trimming cost V 5 bases and J 4 bases; bases outside gene matches: 8. MiXCR, run by TCRdb on the RT-PCR reads, gives a single entry per CDR3 protein. Among some 600,000 distinct CDR3 sequences, around 15% were seen once, and the ten largest hold 7.5% to 8%. The chain combines TRBV25-1 with TRBJ2-7; the match to TRBD1 covers 10 bases. This specimen consisted of PBMCs from blood, obtained around 14 days before vaccination. The sequence was collected from a man aged 45-60 years who received an inactivated influenza vaccine. The chain's CDR3 is CASSPGQGLQYEQYF. The CDR3, as DNA: TGTGCCAGCAGTCCGGGACAGGGGCTTCAGTACGAGCAGTACTTC.